This T cell receptor (beta chain) was recorded in a study of response to subunit inactivated influenza vaccine. MiXCR was run by TCRdb on the RT-PCR reads, yielding one entry per CDR3 protein. Of hundreds of thousands of distinct CDR3 sequences detected, approximately 7.7% appear once; the ten largest clones hold 10% to 15%. This clonotype has at least ten counts. Its antigen is not known. Germline V gives CDR1 SQVTM, CDR2 ANQGSEA. The CDR3 has 13 residues. V shed 7 bases, J shed 5 bases, and the junction held 11 bases outside the gene matches. Points from the study as a whole: The authors put forward the suggestion that each seasonal influenza vaccination may bring in only a limited number of new T cells.

This TCR was recovered from a man between 50 and 75 years old who received an inactivated influenza vaccine. The chain is built from TRBV29-1 and TRBJ2-7; 7 nucleotides agree with TRBD1. Sequenced here: PBMCs from blood, sampled around 25 months after vaccination. The DNA of the CDR3 is TGCAGCGCGCGACAGGGTGAGGTTAACGAGCAGTACTTC. Protein product: CSARQGEVNEQYF.